This T cell receptor (beta chain) was retrieved from a study of blood T cell repertoires in COVID-19. The CDR3 spans 13 residues. Trimming left V 9 bases short and J 1 base short, with 10 bases between. Germline V gives CDR1 SGHNT, CDR2 YENEEA. Measured with immunoSEQ multiplex PCR; TCRdb has only the in-frame clones, and not every one. The sample has hundreds of thousands of clones, roughly 86% seen once; the top ten hold about 2%. The V and J genes are TRBV11-3 and TRBJ1-3; no clear D gene. What was sequenced was peripheral blood. The sequence was collected from a woman in her 30s with COVID-19, enrolled during active disease. The CDR3 region is CARAVPSGNTIYF. In DNA form, the CDR3 reads TGTGCCAGGGCCGTCCCATCTGGAAACACCATATATTTT.